The sequence of this T cell receptor beta chain was determined in a study of blood T cell repertoires in COVID-19. Study details: Sample material is recorded as cDNA or gDNA derived from T cells, B-cell-depleted T cells, or PBMCs.

Original methodology: Reference gene primers were amplified, and this amplification served to estimate nucleated cell counts. TCRdb keeps only in-frame clones here, not all; method: immunoSEQ multiplex PCR. The DNA was the basis for D and trimming; V, J and clone size are from that table. The table shows 98,000 or so clones, with over 75% occurring only once. Germline values: CDR1 SGHNT, CDR2 YYREEE (reference sequence). Trimming pared 0 bases from V and 0 bases from J, leaving 6 bases between. The CDR3 contains 14 residues. Source material: peripheral blood. This chain connects TRBV5-4 to TRBJ1-2; D is uncertain. The sequence was collected from a human donor in a cohort sampled during active COVID-19. CDR3 protein: CASSLAGPNYGYTF. The DNA of the CDR3 is TGTGCCAGCAGCTTGGCCGGTCCTAACTATGGCTACACCTTC.